This T cell receptor (beta chain) was captured in a study of molecular identifiers for immune sequencing clone quantification. Background on the study: Within a replicate experiment, RNA obtained from either around 20,000 or 100,000 naive CD8 cells was divided into five aliquots, and four of those aliquots were then sequenced.

This clonotype was observed at least ten times. Trimming took 4 bases from V and 4 from J, leaving 12 bases between them. The length of the CDR3 is 14 residues. Germline V lookup: CDR1 MDHEN, CDR2 SYDVKM. TCRdb fed the PCR reads into MiXCR, producing one record per CDR3 protein. The sample contains roughly 50,000 distinct CDR3 sequences, around 33% of which appear only once. Sequenced material: naive CD8+ T cells from blood, with Jurkat cell RNA spiked in. Stated subset: FACS-sorted CD8+CD4-CCR7+CD45RA+ naive T cells. This chain connects TRBV28 to TRBJ2-3; possible D gene TRBD2, 6 bases. The TCR sequence derives from a human donor in good health. Some libraries in this study had Jurkat cell RNA spiked in. The CDR3 DNA sequence: TGTGCCAGCAGTTCGGCTAGCGACCCAGATACGCAGTATTTT. The encoded protein is CASSSASDPDTQYF.